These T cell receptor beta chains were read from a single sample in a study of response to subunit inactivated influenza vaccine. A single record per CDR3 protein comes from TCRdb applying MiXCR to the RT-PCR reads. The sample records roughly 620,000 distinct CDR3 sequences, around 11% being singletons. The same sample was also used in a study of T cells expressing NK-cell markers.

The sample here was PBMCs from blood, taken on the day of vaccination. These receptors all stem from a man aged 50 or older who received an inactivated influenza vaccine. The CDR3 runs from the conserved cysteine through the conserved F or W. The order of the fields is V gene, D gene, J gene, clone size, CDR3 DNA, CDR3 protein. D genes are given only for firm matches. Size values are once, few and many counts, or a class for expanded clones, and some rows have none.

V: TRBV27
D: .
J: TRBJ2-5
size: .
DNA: TGTGCCAGCAGTAGTTTCGGTACCCAGTACTTC
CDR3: CASSSFGTQYF

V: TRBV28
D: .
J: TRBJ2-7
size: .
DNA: TGTGCCAGCAGAGGGACTCGATCCTACGAGCAGTACTTC
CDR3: CASRGTRSYEQYF

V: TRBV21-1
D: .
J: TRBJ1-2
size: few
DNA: TGTGCCAGCAGCAAAGCGCATGGGGTTACTAACTATGGCTACACCTTC
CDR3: CASSKAHGVTNYGYTF

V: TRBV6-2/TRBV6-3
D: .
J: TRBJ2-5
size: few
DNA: TGTGCCAGCAGTTACGAAAACACTCAAGAGACCCAGTACTTC
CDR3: CASSYENTQETQYF

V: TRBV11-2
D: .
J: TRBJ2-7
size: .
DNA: TGTGCCAGCGGTACGGTCACGGCAGGGTCCGAGCAGTACTTC
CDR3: CASGTVTAGSEQYF

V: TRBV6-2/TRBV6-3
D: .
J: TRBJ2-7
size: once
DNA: TGTGCCAGCAGCCACGGAGGGACGGTAACCTACGAGCAGTACTTC
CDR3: CASSHGGTVTYEQYF

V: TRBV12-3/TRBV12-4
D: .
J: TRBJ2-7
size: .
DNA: TGTGCCAGCAGTTTTGGGGGAATAACCTACGAGCAGTACTTC
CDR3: CASSFGGITYEQYF

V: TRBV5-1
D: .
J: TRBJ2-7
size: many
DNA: TGCGCCAGCAGCAAAACGCTAGACGAGCAGTACTTC
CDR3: CASSKTLDEQYF

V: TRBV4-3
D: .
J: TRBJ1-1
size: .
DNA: TGCGCCAGCAGCCAAGGATCAGGGGTAGCTTTCTTT
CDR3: CASSQGSGVAFF

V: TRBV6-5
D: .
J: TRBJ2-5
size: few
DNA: TGTGCCAGCAGTTCTACAGGGTTTGGGCCAGAGACCCAGTACTTC
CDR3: CASSSTGFGPETQYF

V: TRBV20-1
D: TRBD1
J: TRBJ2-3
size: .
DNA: TGCAGTGCTAGAGATCAAAGGGGGCTCAGCACAGATACGCAGTATTTT
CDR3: CSARDQRGLSTDTQYF

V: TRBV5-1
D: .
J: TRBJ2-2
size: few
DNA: TGCGCCAGCAGCTTTGGGCAGTTTGACACCGGGGAGCTGTTTTTT
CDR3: CASSFGQFDTGELFF

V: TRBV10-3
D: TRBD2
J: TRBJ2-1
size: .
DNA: TGTGCCATCAGTGACAGACTAGCGGGAGAGAAGAATGAGCAGTTCTTC
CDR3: CAISDRLAGEKNEQFF

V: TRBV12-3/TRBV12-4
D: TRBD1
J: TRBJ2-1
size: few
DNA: TGTGCCAGCAGCCCGGACAGGAATGAGCAGTTCTTC
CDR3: CASSPDRNEQFF

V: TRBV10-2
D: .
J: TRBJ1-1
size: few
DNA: TGCGCCAGCAGGGCCGGGCTACACACTGAAGCTTTCTTT
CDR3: CASRAGLHTEAFF

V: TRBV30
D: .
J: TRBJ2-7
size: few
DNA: TGTGCCTGGGGGGTAAGGGGGACTGGTGAGCAGTACTTC
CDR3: CAWGVRGTGEQYF

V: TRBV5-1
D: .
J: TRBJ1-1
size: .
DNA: TGCGCCAGCACGGGGCGCAGAGGGGATACTGAAGCTTTCTTT
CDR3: CASTGRRGDTEAFF

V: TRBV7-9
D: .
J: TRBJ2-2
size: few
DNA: TGTGCCAGCAGCTTTCAGACAGGCGGTAACACCGGGGAGCTGTTTTTT
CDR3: CASSFQTGGNTGELFF

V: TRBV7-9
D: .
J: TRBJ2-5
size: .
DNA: TGTGCCAGCAGTTTGGGCGGAGAGACCCAGCACTTC
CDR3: CASSLGGETQHF

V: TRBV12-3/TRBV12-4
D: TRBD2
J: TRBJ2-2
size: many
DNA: TGTGCCAGCAGTCGCGGGGGGTCGAACACCGGGGAGCTGTTTTTT
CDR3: CASSRGGSNTGELFF

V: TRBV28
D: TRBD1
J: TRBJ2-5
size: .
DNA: TGTGCCAGCAGCACTAACAGGGGGCCAGAGACCCAGTACTTC
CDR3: CASSTNRGPETQYF

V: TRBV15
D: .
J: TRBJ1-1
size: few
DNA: TGTGCCACCAGCAGAATCGGGGAAGCTGAAGCTTTCTTT
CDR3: CATSRIGEAEAFF

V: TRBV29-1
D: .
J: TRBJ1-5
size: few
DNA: TGCAGCGTTGAAGAGGCAGTAGGGCAGCCCCAGCATTTT
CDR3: CSVEEAVGQPQHF

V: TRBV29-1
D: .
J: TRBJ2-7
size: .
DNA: TGCAGCGTGAAAGGGGGAAATTACGAGCAGTACTTC
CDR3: CSVKGGNYEQYF

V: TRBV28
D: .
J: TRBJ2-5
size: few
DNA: TGTGCCAGCAGTTTAGGGGAGTCTCACAACGAGAGGTGGGAGACCCAGTACTTC
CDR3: CASSLGESHNERWETQYF

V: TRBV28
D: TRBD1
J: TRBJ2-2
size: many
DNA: TGTGCCAGCAGTTTTGACAGGGGAGCCGCCGGGGAGCTGTTTTTT
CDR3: CASSFDRGAAGELFF

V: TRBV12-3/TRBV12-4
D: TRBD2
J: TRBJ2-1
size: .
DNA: TGTGCCAGCAGTTTGACTAGCGGGGGCCTACCTGAGCAGTTCTTC
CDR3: CASSLTSGGLPEQFF

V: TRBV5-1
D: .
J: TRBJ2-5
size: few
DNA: TGCGCCAGCAGCTCGCCGTGGGGACAAGAGACCCAGTACTTC
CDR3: CASSSPWGQETQYF

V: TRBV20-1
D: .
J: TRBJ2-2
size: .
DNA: TGCAGTGCTAGATTTCGGGACGGGACGAACACCGGGGAGCTGTTTTTT
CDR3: CSARFRDGTNTGELFF

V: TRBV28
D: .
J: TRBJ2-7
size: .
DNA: TGTGCCAGCAGTTCAGGGCTTAGGAACGAGCAGTACTTC
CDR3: CASSSGLRNEQYF

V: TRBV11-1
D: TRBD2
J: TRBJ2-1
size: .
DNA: TGTGCCAGCAGCAGGACTAGCGCCAGTTTGAATGAGCAGTTCTTC
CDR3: CASSRTSASLNEQFF

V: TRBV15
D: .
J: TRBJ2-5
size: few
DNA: TGTGCCACCAGCAGGCGGGACAGCCAAGAGACCCAGTACTTC
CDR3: CATSRRDSQETQYF

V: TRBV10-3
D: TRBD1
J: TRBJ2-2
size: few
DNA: TGTGCCATCAGTAATGGCCGGGACAGGGAGAACACCGGGGAGCTGTTTTTT
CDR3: CAISNGRDRENTGELFF

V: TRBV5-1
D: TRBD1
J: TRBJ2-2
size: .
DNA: TGCGCCAGCAGCTCTCCGGGGACAGGGGGCAGGGAGCTGTTTTTT
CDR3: CASSSPGTGGRELFF

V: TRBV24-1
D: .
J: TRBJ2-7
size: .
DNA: TGTGCCACCAGTGATCCCTACAAGACCTACGAGCAGTACTTC
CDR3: CATSDPYKTYEQYF

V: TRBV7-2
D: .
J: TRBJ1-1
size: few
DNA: TGTGCCAGCAGCTTGCAGGAAGGCGTCACTGAAGCTTTCTTT
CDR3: CASSLQEGVTEAFF

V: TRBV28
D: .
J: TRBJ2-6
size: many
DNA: TGTGCCAGCAGTTCCAACTCTGGGGCCAACGTCCTGACTTTC
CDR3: CASSSNSGANVLTF

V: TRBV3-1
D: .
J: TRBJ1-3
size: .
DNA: TGTGCCAGCAGCCAGAACCCCCTTGGGCCATCCAACACCATATATTTT
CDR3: CASSQNPLGPSNTIYF

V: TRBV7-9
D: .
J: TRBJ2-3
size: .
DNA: TGTGCCAGCAGCTTAGAAGTCCGGCTGGGAGATACGCAGTATTTT
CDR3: CASSLEVRLGDTQYF

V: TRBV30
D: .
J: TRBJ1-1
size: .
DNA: TGTGCCTGGAGTCTGAGGGACACTGAAGCTTTCTTT
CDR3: CAWSLRDTEAFF

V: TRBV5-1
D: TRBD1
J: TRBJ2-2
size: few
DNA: TGCGCCAGCAGCTTGGGTACAGGGGGCCGTTCCGGGGAGCTGTTTTTT
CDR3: CASSLGTGGRSGELFF

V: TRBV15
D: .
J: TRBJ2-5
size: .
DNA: TGTGCCACCAAGCCGGCTCCACAAGAGACCCAGTACTTC
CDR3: CATKPAPQETQYF

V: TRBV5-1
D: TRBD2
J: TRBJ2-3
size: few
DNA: TGCGCCAGCAGCATAGGGACTAGCGGGATCACAGATACGCAGTATTTT
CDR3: CASSIGTSGITDTQYF

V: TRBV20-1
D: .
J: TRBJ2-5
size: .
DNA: TGCAGTGCTAGAGATCCTACTAGTAGGGAGACCCAGTACTTC
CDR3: CSARDPTSRETQYF

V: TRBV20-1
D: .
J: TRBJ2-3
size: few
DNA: TGCAGTGCTAGTCCGCCCGGACCAGGGACGCAGTATTTT
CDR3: CSASPPGPGTQYF

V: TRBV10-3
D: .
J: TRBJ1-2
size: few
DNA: TGTGCCATCAGTACTCTCCGTTCTGGCTACACCTTC
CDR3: CAISTLRSGYTF

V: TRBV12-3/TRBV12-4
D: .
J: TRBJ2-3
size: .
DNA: TGTGCCAGCAGCAGTACAGGGTGGGGGAACACAGATACGCAGTATTTT
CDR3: CASSSTGWGNTDTQYF

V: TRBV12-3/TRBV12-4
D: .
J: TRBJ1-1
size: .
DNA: TGTGCCAGCAGTTCGGGACGCCGGACTGAAGCTTTCTTT
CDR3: CASSSGRRTEAFF

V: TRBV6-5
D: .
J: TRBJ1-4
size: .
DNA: TGTGCCAGCAGTTTCGGGACATCTCCTAATGAAAAACTGTTTTTT
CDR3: CASSFGTSPNEKLFF

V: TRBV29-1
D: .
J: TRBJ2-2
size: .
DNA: TGCAGCGTTGAAGATCCCTATGCAGGGTATGCCGGGGAGCTGTTTTTT
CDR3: CSVEDPYAGYAGELFF

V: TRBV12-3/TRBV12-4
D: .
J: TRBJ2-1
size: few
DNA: TGTGCCAGCACTCTCCCTAGGTCCAATGAGCAGTTCTTC
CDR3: CASTLPRSNEQFF

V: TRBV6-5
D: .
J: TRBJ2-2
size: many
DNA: TGTGCCAGCAGTTGGGGACCGGACACCGGGGAGCTGTTTTTT
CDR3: CASSWGPDTGELFF

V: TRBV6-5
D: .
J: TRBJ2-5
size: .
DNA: TGTGCCAGCAGTTACAATGGAGGAGAGACCCAGTACTTC
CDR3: CASSYNGGETQYF